These 8 T cell receptor beta chains originate from one sample sequenced in a study of blood T cells in healthy people across ages. Through a sample-barcoded 5' primer and a J-beta primer mix, a second PCR was run for about 6 to 11 cycles. MiXCR was run by TCRdb on the 5' RACE reads, yielding one entry per CDR3 protein. The sample yields some 1.5 million distinct CDR3 sequences, approximately 28% seen once. Sequencing was performed on blood. Source of these receptors: a woman aged 25-40 years in good health.

CDR3 in amino acids: CASSLGQGDGSPLHF. The CDR3 nucleotides read TGCGCCAGCAGCCTCGGACAGGGCGACGGTTCACCCCTCCACTTT. V usage is TRBV4-3 and J usage is TRBJ1-6, with 8 bases identical to TRBD1. CDR3 length: 15 amino acids. Germline CDR1 is LGHNA and CDR2 is YSLEER. The trim removed 4 bases at V and 9 bases at J, leaving 8 bases unmatched.

This clonotype appeared a single time. V and J are TRBV3-1 and TRBJ1-1; D is possibly TRBD1 (5 bases). V lost 3 bases to trimming and J lost 8 bases, with 10 bases between them. Germline V gene data show CDR1 as LGHDT and CDR2 as YNNKEL (reference sequence). The CDR3 is 12 amino acids. The DNA for the CDR3 is TGTGCCAGCAGCCAGCCCAAGGGGGAAGCTTTCTTT. Amino acid sequence: CASSQPKGEAFF.

This clonotype was detected a few times. The chain recombines TRBV14 with TRBJ2-7, with a possible D match to TRBD1 (5 bases). The V end was cut by 1 base, the J end by 1 base, with 8 bases between. Germline CDR1 reads SGHDN; CDR2 reads FVKESK. This CDR3 spans 14 amino acids. The CDR3 protein is CASSQVGESYEQYF. CDR3 nucleotide sequence: TGTGCCAGCAGCCAAGTAGGGGAATCCTACGAGCAGTACTTC. Drawing the rest from reference TRBV14 and TRBJ2-7, the complete variable domain is EAGVTQFPSHSVIEKGQTVTLRCDPISGHDNLYWYRRVMGKEIKFLLHFVKESKQDESGMPNNRFLAERTGGTYSTLKVQPAELEDSGVYFCASSQVGESYEQYFGPGTRLTVT.

The gene calls are TRBV10-3 and TRBJ2-7; weak D call: TRBD2 (5 bases). V gave up 3 bases and J gave up 7 bases, with 22 bases separating them. The CDR3 sequence is 16 residues long. Per the germline V gene, CDR1 is ENHRY and CDR2 is SYGVKD. The CDR3 protein is CAISDRPELVFQEQYF. The CDR3 coding sequence is TGTGCCATCAGTGATCGGCCGGAACTAGTTTTCCAGGAGCAGTACTTC.

The chain carries TRBV5-1 and TRBJ1-4, with 8 bases lining up with TRBD1. The germline gives CDR1 SGHRS, CDR2 YFSETQ. Trimming cost V 0 bases and J 2 bases; bases outside gene matches: 15. The CDR3 consists of 20 residues. DNA of the CDR3: TGCGCCAGCAGCTTGGACCGCCGGGACAGGACTTTCAGGACTAATGAAAAACTGTTTTTT. It encodes CASSLDRRDRTFRTNEKLFF.

The chain carries TRBV12-3 or TRBV12-4 and TRBJ2-3, with 12 nucleotides matching TRBD2. The CDR3 loop spans 18 amino acids. With 7 bases clipped from V and 0 bases from J, the junction kept 11 bases outside the gene matches. The CDR3 DNA is TGTGCCAGCATCATCTCTTGGACTAGCGGGGTGAGCACAGATACGCAGTATTTT. The encoded protein is CASIISWTSGVSTDTQYF.

This clonotype has at least ten counts. This chain links TRBV6-6 with TRBJ2-5; a weak D match, TRBD1 (6 bases). The CDR3 covers 13 residues. CDR1 is MNHNY, CDR2 SVGAGI, per germline (reference sequence). Trimming stripped 0 bases from V and 7 bases from J, with 9 bases between. The CDR3 loop is CASSYSLGGTQYF. The DNA of the CDR3 is TGTGCCAGCAGTTACTCGCTAGGGGGGACCCAGTACTTC.

This clonotype was seen a few times. J is TRBJ2-3 and V is TRBV20-1; D possibly corresponds to TRBD2 (5 bases). Germline V gene sequence: CDR1 DFQATT, CDR2 SNEGSKA (reference sequence). The CDR3 spans 14 residues. Trimming left V 6 bases short and J 1 base short, with 14 bases between. The CDR3 here is CSARTVAGTDTQYF. The CDR3 nucleotides are TGCAGTGCCCGGACTGTTGCTGGCACAGATACGCAGTATTTT.